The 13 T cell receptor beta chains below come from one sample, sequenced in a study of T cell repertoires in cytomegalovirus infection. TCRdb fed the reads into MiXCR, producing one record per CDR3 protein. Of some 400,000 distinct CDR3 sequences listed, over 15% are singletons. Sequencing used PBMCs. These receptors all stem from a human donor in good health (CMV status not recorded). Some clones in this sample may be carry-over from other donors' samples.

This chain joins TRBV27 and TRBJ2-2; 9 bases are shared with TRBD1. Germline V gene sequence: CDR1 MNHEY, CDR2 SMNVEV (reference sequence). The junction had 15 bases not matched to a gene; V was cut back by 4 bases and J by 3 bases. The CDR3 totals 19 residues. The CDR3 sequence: CASSSVTYRDREDTGELFF. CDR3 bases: TGTGCCAGCAGTTCCGTTACTTATCGGGACAGGGAGGACACCGGGGAGCTGTTTTTT.

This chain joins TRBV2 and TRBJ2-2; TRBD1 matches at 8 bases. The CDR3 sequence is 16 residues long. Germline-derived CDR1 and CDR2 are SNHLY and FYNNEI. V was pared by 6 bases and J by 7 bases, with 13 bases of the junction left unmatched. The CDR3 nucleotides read TGTGCCAGCAGGGCTGGACAGGGTGGTAGGGACGGGGAGCTGTTTTTT. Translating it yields CASRAGQGGRDGELFF.

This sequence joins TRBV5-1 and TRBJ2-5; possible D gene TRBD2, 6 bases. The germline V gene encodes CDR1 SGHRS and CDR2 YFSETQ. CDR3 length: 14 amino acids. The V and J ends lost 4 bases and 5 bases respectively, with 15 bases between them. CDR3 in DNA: TGCGCCAGCAGCCCGGTATCGGGGAGGGAGACCCAGTACTTC. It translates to CASSPVSGRETQYF.

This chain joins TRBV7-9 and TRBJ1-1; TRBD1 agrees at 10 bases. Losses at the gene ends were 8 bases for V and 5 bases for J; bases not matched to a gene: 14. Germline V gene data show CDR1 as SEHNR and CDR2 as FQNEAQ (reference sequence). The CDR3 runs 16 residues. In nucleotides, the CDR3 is TGTGCCAGCGCCTTCCGGGACAGGGGTCGATGGACTGAAGCTTTCTTT. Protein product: CASAFRDRGRWTEAFF.

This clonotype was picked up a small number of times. Here the CDR3 reads CGCTGHDYGYTF. CDR3 sequence (DNA): TGCGGCTGCACGGGGCACGACTATGGCTACACCTTC. The chain links TRBV20-1 to TRBJ1-2; tentatively, D is TRBD1 (5 bases). The CDR3 length is 12 residues. In germline, CDR1 is DFQATT, CDR2 SNEGSKA (reference sequence).

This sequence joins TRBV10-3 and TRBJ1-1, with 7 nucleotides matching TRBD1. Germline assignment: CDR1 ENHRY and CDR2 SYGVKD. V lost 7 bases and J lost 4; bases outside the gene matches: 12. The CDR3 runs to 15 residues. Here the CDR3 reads CAITVDRERGTEAFF. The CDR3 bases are TGTGCCATCACTGTAGACAGGGAGAGAGGCACTGAAGCTTTCTTT.

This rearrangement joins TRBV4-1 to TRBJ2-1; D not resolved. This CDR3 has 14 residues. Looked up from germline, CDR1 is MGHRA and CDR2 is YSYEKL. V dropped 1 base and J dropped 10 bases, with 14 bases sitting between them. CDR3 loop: CASSQGVRVREQFF. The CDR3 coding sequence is TGCGCCAGCAGCCAAGGCGTTAGAGTTCGGGAGCAGTTCTTC.

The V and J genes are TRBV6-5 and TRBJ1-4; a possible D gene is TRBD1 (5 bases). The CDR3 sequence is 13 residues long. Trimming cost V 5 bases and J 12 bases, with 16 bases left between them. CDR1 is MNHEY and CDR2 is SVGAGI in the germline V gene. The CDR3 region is CASSTGLKQELFF. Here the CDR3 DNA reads TGTGCCAGCAGTACGGGACTTAAACAGGAACTGTTTTTT.

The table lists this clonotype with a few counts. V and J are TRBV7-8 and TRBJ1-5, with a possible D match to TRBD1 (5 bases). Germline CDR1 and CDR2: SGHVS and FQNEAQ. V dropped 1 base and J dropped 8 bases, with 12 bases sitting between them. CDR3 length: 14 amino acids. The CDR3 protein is CASSLVRAGEPQHF. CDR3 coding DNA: TGTGCCAGCAGCTTAGTCCGGGCGGGGGAGCCCCAGCATTTT. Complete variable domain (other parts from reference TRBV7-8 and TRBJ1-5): GAGVSQSPRYKVAKRGQDVALRCDPISGHVSLFWYQQALGQGPEFLTYFQNEAQLDKSGLPSDRFFAERPEGSVSTLKIQRTQQEDSAVYLCASSLVRAGEPQHFGDGTRLSIL.

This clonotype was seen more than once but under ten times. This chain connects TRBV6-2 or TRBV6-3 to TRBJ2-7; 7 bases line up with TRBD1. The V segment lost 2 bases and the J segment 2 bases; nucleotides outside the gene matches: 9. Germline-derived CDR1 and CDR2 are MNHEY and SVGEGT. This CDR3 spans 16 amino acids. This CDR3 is CASSYGSGQLTYEQYF. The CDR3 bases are TGTGCCAGCAGTTACGGGTCGGGACAGTTGACCTACGAGCAGTACTTC.

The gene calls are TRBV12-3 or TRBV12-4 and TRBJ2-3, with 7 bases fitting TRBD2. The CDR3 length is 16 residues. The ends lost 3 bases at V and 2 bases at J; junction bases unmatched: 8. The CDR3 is CASSLGGSANTDTQYF. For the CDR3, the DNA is TGTGCCAGCAGTTTGGGAGGGAGCGCGAACACAGATACGCAGTATTTT.

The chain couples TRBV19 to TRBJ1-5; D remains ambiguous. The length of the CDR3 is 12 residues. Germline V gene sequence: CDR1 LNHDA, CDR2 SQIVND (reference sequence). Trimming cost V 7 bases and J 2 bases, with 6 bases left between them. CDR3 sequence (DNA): TGTGCCAGTACCCTGGGCAATCAGCCCCAGCATTTT. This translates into CASTLGNQPQHF.

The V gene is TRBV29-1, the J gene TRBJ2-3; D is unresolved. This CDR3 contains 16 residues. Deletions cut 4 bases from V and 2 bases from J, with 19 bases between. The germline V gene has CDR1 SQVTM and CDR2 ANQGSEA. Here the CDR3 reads CSVGRQSRPTTDTQYF. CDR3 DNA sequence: TGCAGCGTTGGCCGGCAGTCCCGCCCTACCACAGATACGCAGTATTTT.